The TCR beta chain under discussion was sequenced for a study of T cell responses to AZD1222 COVID-19 vaccine. Study-level information: Analysis merged second doses at about 4 or about 12 weeks.

Points on this clone: Its antigen is unknown.

Germline V gives CDR1 SGHAT, CDR2 FQNNGV. Trimming took off 7 bases at V and 14 bases at J, with 18 bases between the two ends. The CDR3 length is 13 residues. TCRdb's copy holds only in-frame clones and misses some; the assay was immunoSEQ multiplex PCR. The sample records 87,000 or so clones, around nine tenths being singletons. Study conclusions and caveats: Vaccination with two AZD1222 doses was followed by a rise in Spike-specific TCR breadth and depth. Among vaccine-associated CD4 TCRs, coverage spanned spike, with dominance at 160-218 and 743-854.

The material was peripheral blood, obtained on day 0 of AZD1222 vaccination. The sequence was collected from an adult in good health. The chain joins TRBV11-2 to TRBJ1-6; TRBD1 might be the D (6 bases). CDR3 region: CASTGQMRASLHF. The CDR3 coding sequence is TGTGCCAGCACCGGACAGATGAGGGCTTCCCTCCACTTT.